These 26 T cell receptor beta chains were sequenced from one sample in a study of T cells in tuberculosis. Profiling relied on immunoSEQ multiplex PCR, and the TCRdb table lists in-frame clones only, not all of them. There are about 36,000 clones in the sample; approximately 93% occur only once, and about 6.7% lies in the top ten. The material sequenced was PBMCs. These receptors came from a donor aged 10-29 years with latent tuberculosis or without tuberculosis infection.

For the CDR3, the DNA is TGCGCCAGCAGCCAAGATAGCGGAAACTCCTACAATGAGCAGTTCTTC. This codes for CASSQDSGNSYNEQFF. This sequence joins TRBV4-1 and TRBJ2-1; TRBD2 is a possible D gene (6 bases). The V end lost 0 bases, the J end lost 0 bases, and 9 bases lay between the germline ends. There are 16 residues in the CDR3. In germline, CDR1 is MGHRA, CDR2 YSYEKL.

The chain employs TRBV5-6 and TRBJ1-1; D is unresolved. Germline V CDR1 and CDR2: SGHDT, YYEEEE. CDR3 length: 12 residues. With 0 bases removed from V and 11 bases from J, the gap between germline ends came to 11 bases. CDR3 residues: CASSLVRERAFF. As DNA, the CDR3 is TGTGCCAGCAGCTTGGTTAGGGAGAGGGCTTTCTTT.

The chain links TRBV7-9 to TRBJ2-7, with TRBD2 matching over 7 bases. The CDR3 has 15 amino acids. CDR1 and CDR2 (germline): SEHNR, FQNEAQ (reference sequence). The J segment lost 2 bases and the V segment lost 5 bases, leaving 9 bases of the junction unmatched. The CDR3 here is CASSPQGGRPYEQYF. Here the CDR3 DNA reads TGTGCCAGCAGCCCGCAGGGAGGGAGACCCTACGAGCAGTACTTC.

This clone was seen a single time. This chain connects TRBV1 to TRBJ1-5; TRBD1, the table's D call, was not compared with the DNA. TRBV1 is a pseudogene. CDR3 length equals 15 residues. CDR3 DNA sequence: TGCACCAGCAGCCAATGGACAGCCTCGAATCAGCCCCAGCATTTT. Translating gives CTSSQWTASNQPQHF.

The chain uses TRBV7-2 and TRBJ2-2; 9 bases line up with TRBD2. There are 15 residues in the CDR3. CDR1 is SGHTA and CDR2 is FQGNSA in the germline V gene. V lost 4 bases to trimming and J lost 4 bases; unmatched junction nucleotides: 4. CDR3 DNA: TGTGCCAGCAGCTCTCCTAGCGGGGCCACCGGGGAGCTGTTTTTT. It is translated as CASSSPSGATGELFF.

The chain uses TRBV2 and TRBJ2-2; 7 bases match TRBD1. The CDR3 has 14 amino acids. CDR1 and CDR2 (germline): SNHLY, FYNNEI. Trimming cost V 7 bases and J 4 bases; bases outside gene matches: 6. The CDR3 sequence: CASISGGGTGELFF. In DNA form, the CDR3 reads TGTGCCAGCATCTCAGGGGGTGGCACCGGGGAGCTGTTTTTT.

The chain combines TRBV19 with TRBJ2-2; 7 nucleotides match TRBD1. Germline-derived CDR1 and CDR2 are LNHDA and SQIVND (reference sequence). CDR3 length equals 13 residues. Losses at the gene ends were 4 bases for V and 7 bases for J; bases not matched to a gene: 3. The CDR3 is CASSKGGIGELFF. The CDR3 nucleotides are TGTGCCAGTAGTAAAGGGGGCATCGGGGAGCTGTTTTTT.

The chain employs TRBV27 and TRBJ2-1, with D tentatively TRBD2 (6 bases). The CDR3 length is 15 residues. The germline gives CDR1 MNHEY, CDR2 SMNVEV (reference sequence). V lost 5 bases, J lost 7 bases, and 18 bases lay in between. CDR3 residues: CASSSPWGEFNEQFF. As DNA, the CDR3 is TGTGCCAGCAGTAGCCCCTGGGGGGAGTTTAATGAGCAGTTCTTC.

The chain carries TRBV6-5 and TRBJ1-5; D gene unclear. CDR1 and CDR2 from the germline V gene are MNHEY and SVGAGI. There are 14 residues in the CDR3. V lost 2 bases and J lost 4, with 9 bases in between. The CDR3 region has the DNA TGTGCCAGCAGTTACGGGCCAGGAAATCAGCCCCAGCATTTT. Translation: CASSYGPGNQPQHF.

The chain recombines TRBV7-8 with TRBJ1-2; 9 bases align to TRBD1. The CDR3 extends over 13 amino acids. The V segment lost 2 bases and the J segment 8 bases; nucleotides outside the gene matches: 3. From germline, CDR1 is SGHVS and CDR2 FQNEAQ. The CDR3 nucleotides read TGTGCCAGCAGCTTAAGGACAGGGGCCGGCTACACCTTC. It translates to CASSLRTGAGYTF.

The genes are TRBV19 and TRBJ1-6; D is unresolved. Germline V gene data show CDR1 as LNHDA and CDR2 as SQIVND (reference sequence). There are 14 residues in the CDR3. Trimming shortened V by 6 bases and J by 7 bases, and 13 bases separated the two germline ends. The CDR3 nucleotides are TGTGCCAGTAGAGTGAGAGGAGGAAATTCACCCCTCCACTTT. Its protein is CASRVRGGNSPLHF.

This sequence joins TRBV5-4 and TRBJ2-3, with D possibly TRBD1 on 5 matching bases. Germline V lookup: CDR1 SGHNT, CDR2 YYREEE (reference sequence). CDR3 length equals 15 residues. Trimming removed 3 bases from V and 3 bases from J, with 14 bases in between. Here the CDR3 reads CASSYKGKGTDTQYF. The CDR3 DNA reads as TGTGCCAGCAGCTACAAGGGGAAGGGAACAGATACGCAGTATTTT.

This rearrangement joins TRBV7-3 to TRBJ1-2; possibly TRBD1 for D (5 bases). The CDR3 runs to 13 residues. Germline V lookup: CDR1 SGHTA, CDR2 FQGTGA. Deletions cut 6 bases from V and 6 bases from J, with 14 bases between. The chain's CDR3 is CASSQGVQHGYTF. In nucleotides, the CDR3 is TGTGCCAGCAGTCAAGGGGTACAGCATGGCTACACCTTC.

V and J are TRBV9 and TRBJ1-3; D not resolved. The length of the CDR3 is 14 residues. Germline-derived CDR1 and CDR2 are SGDLS and YYNGEE. V dropped 0 bases and J dropped 2 bases, with 6 bases sitting between them. The chain's CDR3 is CASSVGGTGNTIYF. DNA of the CDR3: TGTGCCAGCAGCGTAGGAGGGACTGGAAACACCATATATTTT.

The chain recombines TRBV5-1 with TRBJ1-2, with 7 nucleotides matching TRBD1. V shed 0 bases, J shed 4 bases, and the junction held 9 bases outside the gene matches. Germline CDR1 is SGHRS and CDR2 is YFSETQ. The CDR3 loop spans 16 amino acids. The CDR3 loop is CASSLVGGTVLYGYTF. Written as DNA, the CDR3 is TGCGCCAGCAGCTTGGTGGGCGGGACAGTACTCTATGGCTACACCTTC.

The chain joins TRBV11-2 to TRBJ1-4, with D hard to call. This CDR3 comprises 15 residues. The V end was cut by 1 base, the J end by 8 bases, with 14 bases between. Germline CDR1 is SGHAT and CDR2 is FQNNGV. CDR3 DNA sequence: TGTGCCAGCAGCTTAGCGGATCGGGGTTTGGAAAAACTGTTTTTT. Translated, it gives CASSLADRGLEKLFF.

The chain joins TRBV11-3 to TRBJ2-2; 8 positions agree with TRBD1. CDR3 length: 16 residues. With V trimmed by 5 bases and J by 6 bases, 11 bases remained unmatched. CDR1 SGHNT and CDR2 YENEEA come from the germline V gene. CDR3 coding DNA: TGTGCCAGCAGCCGCCGCCGTGGACAGGGTCCCGGGGAGCTGTTTTTT. It translates to CASSRRRGQGPGELFF.

This clone was seen a handful of times. The V call is TRBV2, the J call TRBJ1-3, with a tentative D call TRBD1 (5 bases). Germline-derived CDR1 and CDR2 are SNHLY and FYNNEI. The CDR3 contains 15 residues. The germline V and J ends were trimmed by 6 bases and 0 bases, with 12 bases remaining between them. CDR3 DNA sequence: TGTGCCAGCAGGGAGACAGTAGTCTCTGGAAACACCATATATTTT. Translation gives CASRETVVSGNTIYF.

This clone was found a few times. The chain carries TRBV19 and TRBJ2-3, with 11 bases lining up with TRBD2. V was pared by 5 bases and J by 1 base, with 5 bases of the junction left unmatched. The CDR3 extends over 16 amino acids. Germline V gene data show CDR1 as LNHDA and CDR2 as SQIVND (reference sequence). CDR3 protein: CASSHSLAGGTDTQYF. For the CDR3, the DNA is TGTGCCAGTAGTCACTCACTAGCGGGGGGCACAGATACGCAGTATTTT.

Here the CDR3 reads CASSAGDRGTPQHF. The CDR3 DNA reads as TGTGCCAGCAGTGCCGGGGACAGGGGGACGCCCCAGCATTTT. The V and J genes are TRBV2 and TRBJ1-5, with 11 bases lining up with TRBD1. V trimming: 4 bases; J trimming: 9 bases; junction bases outside the gene matches: 5. The CDR3 extends over 14 amino acids. Germline values: CDR1 SNHLY, CDR2 FYNNEI.

The V and J genes are TRBV4-3 and TRBJ2-1; D perhaps matches TRBD1 (5 bases). Per the germline V gene, CDR1 is LGHNA and CDR2 is YSLEER. This CDR3 has 15 amino acids. Between the trimmed V and J ends, which lost 0 bases and 0 bases, there was a span of 6 bases. The CDR3, as DNA: TGCGCCAGCAGCCAAGATCAGGGCTCCTACAATGAGCAGTTCTTC. Encoded protein: CASSQDQGSYNEQFF.

The rearrangement uses TRBV4-2 and TRBJ1-2; TRBD1 matches at 7 bases. The CDR3 has 15 amino acids. Trimming removed 0 bases from V and 3 bases from J; junction bases left unmatched: 4. CDR1 and CDR2 from the germline V gene are LGHNA and YNFKEQ. CDR3 DNA: TGTGCCAGCAGCCAAGAGACAGGGCTTTACTATGGCTACACCTTC. Residues: CASSQETGLYYGYTF.

This chain links TRBV14 with TRBJ2-1; 8 bases line up with TRBD2. The CDR3 consists of 16 residues. The trim removed 4 bases at V and 7 bases at J, leaving 12 bases unmatched. The germline gives CDR1 SGHDN, CDR2 FVKESK. In DNA form, the CDR3 reads TGTGCCAGCAGCCGAAGGAGCGGGGGCCCGTTGAATGAGCAGTTCTTC. As protein: CASSRRSGGPLNEQFF.

V usage is TRBV5-1 and J usage is TRBJ2-3; no clear D. With 3 bases removed from V and 5 bases from J, the gap between germline ends came to 19 bases. The CDR3 extends over 16 amino acids. Germline CDR1 reads SGHRS; CDR2 reads YFSETQ. CDR3 protein: CASSSSVFSLEDTQYF. CDR3 DNA sequence: TGCGCCAGCAGCTCCTCGGTCTTTAGCTTAGAAGATACGCAGTATTTT.

The rearrangement links TRBV7-2 to TRBJ2-1; no firm D call. CDR1 is SGHTA and CDR2 is FQGNSA in the germline V gene. CDR3 size: 11 residues. The germline V and J ends were trimmed by 5 bases and 14 bases, with 13 bases remaining between them. CDR3 DNA: TGTGCCAGCAGCCGCAGTGGAGTTGAGTTCTTC. Translated, it gives CASSRSGVEFF.

The chain is built from TRBV2 and TRBJ2-3; TRBD1 aligns across 8 bases. V shed 6 bases and J 2 bases; nucleotides not matched to a gene: 4. CDR1 is SNHLY and CDR2 is FYNNEI in the germline V gene. The CDR3 runs 14 residues. The CDR3 spells CASSGTGTTDTQYF. DNA of the CDR3: TGTGCCAGCAGCGGGACAGGAACCACAGATACGCAGTATTTT.